This TCR beta chain comes out of a study of blood T cell repertoires in COVID-19. The V end was cut by 8 bases, the J end by 7 bases, with 14 bases between. The CDR3 sequence is 13 residues long. Looked up from germline, CDR1 is MNHEY and CDR2 is SVGAGI. Only in-frame clones appear in the TCRdb table, and some are missing; sequencing was by immunoSEQ multiplex PCR. Seen here are approximately 140,000 clones, roughly 86% observed once, and the top ten hold approximately 3%. This receptor was obtained from a woman aged 45-59 years with acute COVID-19. The sample taken for sequencing was PBMCs or T cells enriched from blood (not recorded which). The rearrangement joins TRBV6-5 to TRBJ2-2; possible D gene TRBD2, 5 bases. CDR3 DNA sequence: TGTGCCAGCGTCGTCCGGGGAAACGGGGAGCTGTTTTTT. It is translated as CASVVRGNGELFF.